This T cell receptor beta chain was identified in a study of T cells after yellow fever vaccination (dated by TCRdb to the late 2010s). Background for the entire study: Libraries from fractions with low cell numbers were prepared with the SMART-Seq v4 Ultra Low Input RNA kit. To follow T-cell clones before and after both primary and booster YFV17D yellow fever vaccination, bulk TCR alpha and beta repertoires underwent longitudinal sequencing. The cohort comprised two healthy male donors, one aged 18 to 29 and one aged 30 to 40 years. Blood was drawn at multiple timepoints before and after primary and secondary immunization, with bulk PBMC replicates and cell subsets isolated. Beyond this particular receptor, the publication reports: The secondary T-cell response was found to be weaker but faster than the primary response, with a peak reached on day 5 rather than on day 15. Computational filtering was needed because FACS-sorted repertoires could contain abundant contaminating clonotypes from the bulk population. A small share of clonotypes was detected in both CD4 and CD8 compartments, with the overlap likely arising from convergent recombination. Because only a couple of donors were included in the study, the extent to which the findings can be generalized is limited. Most clones expanded after primary vaccination (approximately 97% of CD4 and around nine tenths of CD8) were re-detected after the booster, suggesting that broad memory maintenance occurred.

TCR cDNA was synthesized by 5'RACE template switching, through which a universal primer site and unique molecular identifiers were introduced. cDNA synthesis was primed from both the TCR alpha and TCR beta constant segments. Library amplification involved two PCR steps, and the second step added sample barcodes and sequencing adapters. Sequencing of libraries was performed on Illumina HiSeq 2500 (2x100 bp) or NovaSeq (2x150 bp). The paper's processing steps were these. Demultiplexing of reads and collapsing into UMI consensus sequences were performed with MIGEC, and V(D)J alignment was carried out with MiXCR. Clonotypes responding to the vaccine were identified with edgeR on replicate PBMC samples, with the criteria of FDR below 0.01 and a log2 fold change above 5 up to day 15. Bulk clonotypes were assigned CD4 or CD8 identity according to which sequenced CD4 or CD8 repertoire held them at higher abundance. A clonotype counted as NS4B-specific if enriched at least 10-fold in dextramer-positive versus dextramer-negative fractions, with CD4-biased clonotypes left out. TCRdb ran its own pipeline on the public reads, namely fastp trimming at Q25 and MiXCR clone calling, and kept in-frame beta chains. Entries that share a CDR3 protein sequence are merged under the most common genes and DNA. The V and J calls reflect TCRdb's pipeline rather than the authors' work. The sample table shows about 85,000 distinct CDR3 sequences, and 10% to 15% are seen once. Around 23% of the sample rests with the top ten.

This specimen's treatment or condition label, per the study, means: live attenuated yellow fever vaccine strain. A standard Ficoll-Paque protocol was used to isolate PBMCs from peripheral blood. Epitope-specific CD8 T cells were sorted with a dextramer loaded with the yellow fever NS4B epitope peptide, together with anti-CD3 and anti-CD8 staining. RNA was extracted with TriZol from bulk PBMCs, CD4 and CD8 fractions, and dextramer-positive and dextramer-negative fractions. This clonotype was counted only a few times. The sample holds no much larger clone one base away, and base qualities are not on file. CDR1 and CDR2 were assigned from the germline V gene (reference sequence) as DFQATT and SNEGSKA. V is clipped by 5 bases and J by 7 bases, and the sequence between their germline boundaries is 12 bases long. Including the terminal cysteine and phenylalanine, the CDR3 comprises 12 residues. CDR3 DNA only is kept here, 36 bases in frame from base 1.

This specimen was CD8+ T cells not binding an NS4B(214-222) dextramer, sorted from PBMCs, taken approximately 22 days after the first yellow fever vaccination. The sample's cell subset or site, from its label and the paper: NS4B epitope dextramer-negative CD8 T cells. Recombination connected TRBV20-1 to TRBJ2-4; no D gene can be assigned with confidence. The clonotype originates from a man between 18 and 35 years old who received the YFV17D yellow fever vaccine. CDR3 protein: CSALEMDNIQYF. The nucleotide sequence is TGCAGTGCTCTTGAAATGGATAACATTCAGTACTTC.